This is a list of T cell receptor beta chains from one sample in a study of blood T cell repertoires in COVID-19. Data came from immunoSEQ multiplex PCR; TCRdb stores just in-frame clones and leaves some out. This sample has approximately 120,000 clones, with 70% to 85% found just once. Sequencing input: peripheral blood. The receptor source for this set is an elderly woman with active or convalescent COVID-19. The CDR3 runs from the conserved cysteine through the conserved F or W. Fields, in order: D gene, J gene, CDR3 length, V gene, clone size, CDR3 protein, CDR3 DNA. D genes are given only for firm matches. Expanded clones get a size class; other rows say once, few or many, or leave the size out.

NA,TRBJ1-1,13,TRBV12-3/TRBV12-4,few,CASRRTVNTEAFF,TGTGCCAGCAGGAGGACAGTGAACACTGAAGCTTTCTTT
TRBD1,TRBJ1-5,16,TRBV7-9,NA,CASTPWEQGDTQPQHF,TGTGCCAGCACCCCCTGGGAGCAGGGGGACACTCAGCCCCAGCATTTT
TRBD1,TRBJ2-7,15,TRBV5-4,NA,CASSPGKDRLNEQYF,TGTGCCAGCAGCCCGGGAAAGGACAGGTTGAACGAGCAGTACTTC
TRBD1,TRBJ1-2,18,TRBV7-9,NA,CASSPPPGTGDLNPGYTF,TGTGCCAGCAGCCCACCCCCCGGGACAGGGGACCTTAATCCGGGCTACACCTTC
NA,TRBJ2-5,13,TRBV2,NA,CASSPGQYGTQYF,TGTGCCAGCAGCCCTGGACAGTACGGCACCCAGTACTTC
TRBD1,TRBJ1-2,16,TRBV7-6,NA,CASSSGQGSPFGGYTF,TGTGCCAGCAGCTCGGGACAGGGTAGCCCATTTGGCGGCTACACCTTC
NA,TRBJ2-7,14,TRBV2,once,CASSEAPLEYEQYF,TGTGCCAGCAGTGAAGCGCCCCTGGAGTACGAGCAGTACTTC
NA,TRBJ1-4,14,TRBV19,once,CASSISGGKEKLFF,TGTGCCAGTAGTATATCCGGGGGGAAGGAAAAACTGTTTTTT
NA,TRBJ2-7,16,TRBV5-4,NA,CASSSPRQGQSNEQYF,TGTGCCAGCAGCTCACCCCGCCAGGGACAAAGCAACGAGCAGTACTTC
NA,TRBJ2-7,14,TRBV4-1,NA,CASSQHRAGYEQYF,TGCGCCAGCAGCCAACACAGGGCCGGCTACGAGCAGTACTTC
TRBD2,TRBJ2-7,15,TRBV9,NA,CASSISSGSPYEQYF,TGTGCCAGCAGCATTTCTAGCGGGAGCCCCTACGAGCAGTACTTC
NA,TRBJ2-5,15,TRBV6-5,NA,CASSPWTDYQETQYF,TGTGCCAGCAGTCCATGGACAGACTACCAAGAGACCCAGTACTTC
NA,TRBJ2-7,13,TRBV19,NA,CASSIALAYEQYF,TGTGCCAGTAGTATAGCGCTGGCTTACGAGCAGTACTTC
NA,TRBJ2-2,14,TRBV11-3,NA,CASSLYGGTGELFF,TGTGCCAGCAGCTTATATGGGGGGACCGGGGAGCTGTTTTTT
NA,TRBJ1-2,16,TRBV5-1,NA,CASSLVRGATNYGYTF,TGCGCCAGCAGCTTGGTCAGGGGAGCCACTAACTATGGCTACACCTTC
TRBD2,TRBJ2-3,15,TRBV5-4,NA,CASSYGLDNGDTQYF,TGTGCCAGCAGCTACGGACTAGACAACGGGGATACGCAGTATTTT
NA,TRBJ2-1,13,TRBV18,NA,CASSPGLNNEQFF,TGTGCCAGCTCACCGGGGCTGAACAATGAGCAGTTCTTC
TRBD2,TRBJ2-7,15,TRBV7-8,once,CASSQSGSPTYEQYF,TGTGCCAGCAGCCAAAGCGGGAGCCCGACCTACGAGCAGTACTTC
TRBD1,TRBJ1-1,16,TRBV18,once,CASSPRDRNLNTEAFF,TGTGCCAGCTCACCGCGGGACAGAAACCTGAACACTGAAGCTTTCTTT
NA,TRBJ2-6,15,TRBV7-6,NA,CASSLPVSGANVLTF,TGTGCCAGCAGCTTACCGGTCTCTGGGGCCAACGTCCTGACTTTC
NA,TRBJ2-3,15,TRBV27,NA,CASSFRSGSTDTQYF,TGTGCCAGCAGTTTCCGGAGCGGTAGCACAGATACGCAGTATTTT
NA,TRBJ2-1,15,TRBV27,NA,CASSLTRLGDNEQFF,TGTGCCAGCAGTTTAACCCGTCTCGGGGACAATGAGCAGTTCTTC
TRBD1,TRBJ1-1,14,TRBV10-1,few,CASSVGTGNTEAFF,TGCGCCAGCAGTGTAGGGACAGGAAACACTGAAGCTTTCTTT
TRBD2,TRBJ2-5,15,TRBV19,few,CASSILAGAQETQYF,TGTGCCAGTAGTATACTAGCGGGAGCGCAAGAGACCCAGTACTTC
NA,TRBJ2-5,13,TRBV6-5,NA,CASTPAVQETQYF,TGTGCCAGCACCCCCGCAGTCCAAGAGACCCAGTACTTC
NA,TRBJ2-1,14,TRBV5-1,NA,CASSPRENWNEQFF,TGCGCCAGCAGCCCGAGGGAAAACTGGAATGAGCAGTTCTTC
NA,TRBJ1-3,15,TRBV11-2,once,CASSFYQAPGNTIYF,TGTGCCAGCAGCTTTTACCAGGCACCTGGGAACACCATATATTTT
NA,TRBJ1-6,12,TRBV28,NA,CASTEGNSPLHF,TGTGCCAGCACCGAGGGCAATTCACCCCTCCACTTT
TRBD2,TRBJ2-3,17,TRBV30,NA,CAWGSGTSGSLTDTQYF,TGTGCCTGGGGTTCGGGGACTAGCGGGAGTTTGACAGATACGCAGTATTTT
NA,TRBJ2-1,14,TRBV29-1,NA,CSVEGGGNYNEQFF,TGCAGCGTTGAGGGAGGGGGAAACTACAATGAGCAGTTCTTC
NA,TRBJ2-3,16,TRBV7-9,few,CASSLSRGTSTDTQYF,TGTGCCAGCAGCTTATCCAGGGGAACGAGCACAGATACGCAGTATTTT
NA,TRBJ1-2,19,TRBV28,NA,CASSFAAAVGQKNNYGYTF,TGTGCCAGCAGTTTTGCGGCGGCGGTCGGACAGAAAAATAACTATGGCTACACCTTC
NA,TRBJ1-2,13,TRBV12-3/TRBV12-4,NA,CASSPFGDYGYTF,TGTGCCAGCAGTCCATTCGGGGATTATGGCTACACCTTC
NA,TRBJ2-1,14,TRBV18,few,CASSPSSGYNEQFF,TGTGCCAGCTCACCTAGTAGCGGTTACAATGAGCAGTTCTTC
TRBD2,TRBJ2-1,16,TRBV28,NA,CASSLSSGDHYNEQFF,TGTGCCAGCAGTTTAAGTAGCGGGGACCACTACAATGAGCAGTTCTTC
NA,TRBJ1-2,13,TRBV21-1,NA,CASSLVSSRGYTF,TGTGCCAGCAGCCTAGTCTCCTCCCGTGGCTACACCTTC
NA,TRBJ2-7,14,TRBV25-1,NA,CASRAQGQYYEQYF,TGTGCCAGCAGGGCCCAGGGACAATACTACGAGCAGTACTTC
NA,TRBJ2-7,11,TRBV20-1,NA,CSAPRGFEQYF,TGCAGTGCCCCCCGGGGGTTCGAGCAGTACTTC
NA,TRBJ1-6,17,TRBV28,NA,CASSLGGGGSYNSPLHF,TGTGCCAGCAGTTTAGGGGGAGGGGGCTCCTATAATTCACCCCTCCACTTT
NA,TRBJ2-7,13,TRBV28,NA,CASSLSRTYEQYF,TGTGCCAGCAGTTTGTCCAGAACCTACGAGCAGTACTTC
TRBD2,TRBJ2-1,14,TRBV20-1,NA,CSASRSSGSNEQFF,TGCAGTGCTAGTAGGTCTAGCGGGAGCAATGAGCAGTTCTTC
TRBD1,TRBJ2-7,15,TRBV6-5,NA,CASSPPGQGYDEQYF,TGTGCCAGCAGTCCCCCGGGACAGGGTTACGACGAGCAGTACTTC
TRBD2,TRBJ2-7,15,TRBV2,NA,CASRRGTSSGYEQYF,TGTGCCAGCAGAAGGGGGACTAGCTCCGGCTACGAGCAGTACTTC
NA,TRBJ2-5,15,TRBV5-1,NA,CASSLGQGDPETQYF,TGCGCCAGCAGCTTGGGGCAGGGTGACCCAGAGACCCAGTACTTC
TRBD1,TRBJ1-4,18,TRBV3-1/TRBV3-2,NA,CASSPYRDSKPFNEKLFF,TGTGCCAGCAGCCCGTACCGGGACAGTAAACCCTTTAATGAAAAACTGTTTTTT
NA,TRBJ1-2,11,TRBV12-3/TRBV12-4,NA,CASSFYPRYTF,TGTGCCAGCAGTTTTTATCCCCGCTACACCTTC
NA,TRBJ2-1,16,TRBV28,few,CASSLLGQRPTNEQFF,TGTGCCAGCAGTTTATTAGGACAACGCCCTACCAATGAGCAGTTCTTC
TRBD1,TRBJ2-2,14,TRBV2,NA,CASTDRDWSWELFF,TGTGCCAGCACAGACAGGGATTGGAGTTGGGAGCTGTTTTTT